This TCR beta chain is from a study of T cells in Graves' hyperthyroidism and ophthalmopathy. This clonotype occurred many times. The CDR3 regions of TCR beta were amplified from RNA transcripts. Researchers ran a first-round RT-PCR on the TCR CDR3 using the HTBI primer set. TCRdb reprocessed the multiplex PCR reads with MiXCR, giving one entry per CDR3 protein. The table includes about 400,000 distinct CDR3 sequences, more than 14% detected once. The clonotype comes from a woman in her 30s with Graves' ophthalmopathy. The sequenced material came from blood.

This CDR3 is CSARQTSTDTQYF. The CDR3 DNA sequence: TGCAGTGCTAGACAGACTAGCACAGATACGCAGTATTTT. The chain recombines TRBV20-1 with TRBJ2-3, with D unresolved. V lost 2 bases, J lost 0 bases, and 6 bases lay in between. In germline, CDR1 is DFQATT, CDR2 SNEGSKA (reference sequence). This CDR3 has 13 residues.